The rows below give T cell receptor beta chains drawn from one sample of a study of T cell repertoires in cytomegalovirus infection. What these receptors recognize is not known. TCRdb reanalysed the reads using MiXCR and keeps one entry per CDR3 protein. This sample has around 340,000 distinct CDR3 sequences, with just under 30% found just once. The input for sequencing was cultured PBMCs, taken from culture after CMV antigen stimulation. These receptors were obtained from a human donor in good health (CMV status not recorded). Some clones in this sample may be carry-over from other donors' samples. CDR3s include the opening cysteine and the closing phenylalanine or tryptophan. The D gene is left open where the match is weak. The size of a clone is reported for some rows only, either as once, few or many, or as a class for expanded clones.

v_gene	d_gene	j_gene	abundance	CDR3nt	CDR3aa
TRBV19	NA	TRBJ1-5	once	TGTGCCAGCAAGGGTTTAAACAATCAGCCCCAGCATTTT	CASKGLNNQPQHF
TRBV12-3/TRBV12-4	NA	TRBJ2-5	few	TGTGCCAGCAGTTATACACCCGAACAAGAGACCCAGTACTTC	CASSYTPEQETQYF
TRBV12-3/TRBV12-4	NA	TRBJ1-2	many	TGTGCCAGCAGTTTTACAGGGCAAAGCTACACCTTC	CASSFTGQSYTF
TRBV10-3	NA	TRBJ2-2	NA	TGTGCCACCATAGATCCTGCCACCGGGGAGCTGTTTTTT	CATIDPATGELFF
TRBV15	TRBD2	TRBJ2-3	NA	TGTGCCACCAAAGGCGGGAGAATTACAGATACGCAGTATTTT	CATKGGRITDTQYF
TRBV24-1	NA	TRBJ2-1	few	TGTGCCACCAGTCGAAACCTAGAGGGGGAGACCTACAATGAGCAGTTCTTC	CATSRNLEGETYNEQFF
TRBV19	NA	TRBJ2-6	few	TGTGCCTCATCCTCCCCGCCAGGGGTCGGGGCCAACGTCCTGACTTTC	CASSSPPGVGANVLTF
TRBV5-4	TRBD2	TRBJ2-1	NA	TGTGCCAGCAGCCCCGGGGGACTAGCGGGGACGAATGAGCAGTTCTTC	CASSPGGLAGTNEQFF
TRBV28	TRBD1	TRBJ2-7	NA	TGTGCCAGCAGTCCCTCGTTGGGACAGGGATTACGCGAGCAGTACTTC	CASSPSLGQGLREQYF
TRBV19	NA	TRBJ2-5	NA	TGTGCCAGTAGTATAGGCTTTTACCGGGACACCAGCCAAGAGACCCAGTACTTC	CASSIGFYRDTSQETQYF
TRBV19	NA	TRBJ1-1	NA	TGTGCCAGTAGTATAGAGGAGGACACTGAAGCTTTCTTT	CASSIEEDTEAFF
TRBV5-5	NA	TRBJ1-1	NA	TGTGCCAGCAGCTTAGGTGCAAACCTGGGAGCTTTCTTT	CASSLGANLGAFF
TRBV7-9	NA	TRBJ1-1	NA	TGTGCCAGCGGGCCCCTGGGGGGCCTGAAGGAAGACACTGAAGCTTTCTTT	CASGPLGGLKEDTEAFF
TRBV20-1	NA	TRBJ2-5	NA	TGCAGTGCGAGAGACGCCAGGGGAGCGGCCCAAGAGACCCAGTACTTC	CSARDARGAAQETQYF
TRBV7-6	TRBD2	TRBJ2-5	many	TGTGCCAGCAGCTTAGCGGTGGTAGCGGGATCAAAGGAGACCCAGTACTTC	CASSLAVVAGSKETQYF
TRBV11-3	TRBD2	TRBJ2-3	NA	TGTGCCAGCAGCATCTCCTATAGCGGGAGGGCCAGAGATACGCAGTATTTT	CASSISYSGRARDTQYF
TRBV18	NA	TRBJ2-7	few	TGTGCCAGCTCACCAAGACGGCCCTCCTACGAGCAGTACTTC	CASSPRRPSYEQYF
TRBV5-5	NA	TRBJ1-4	NA	TGTGCCAGCAGCGAGATTGGAGTAACTAATGAAAAACTGTTTTTT	CASSEIGVTNEKLFF
TRBV29-1	NA	TRBJ1-1	NA	TGCAGCGGTGACAGCCAGGAGAACACTGAAGCTTTCTTT	CSGDSQENTEAFF
TRBV28	NA	TRBJ2-7	NA	TGTGCCAGCAGTTTTCTCCATAATGAGCAGTACTTC	CASSFLHNEQYF
TRBV7-2	NA	TRBJ2-2	many	TGTGCCAGCAGCTTAGACCTGTGGAGCACCGGGGAGCTGTTTTTT	CASSLDLWSTGELFF
TRBV27	NA	TRBJ2-1	NA	TGTGCCAGCAGTTTGCGGGGACACAATGAGCAGTTCTTC	CASSLRGHNEQFF
TRBV28	NA	TRBJ2-3	few	TGTGCCAGCAGTTTCGGCCCGAGACTAACAGATACGCAGTATTTT	CASSFGPRLTDTQYF
TRBV12-3/TRBV12-4	TRBD1	TRBJ1-2	few	TGTGCCAGCAGAACAAATAGACAGGGGGCTAAGGGTGGCTACACCTTC	CASRTNRQGAKGGYTF
TRBV6-1	NA	TRBJ1-5	many	TGTGCCAGCAGTGAAAAGGGGATCGGTCAGCCCCAGCATTTT	CASSEKGIGQPQHF
TRBV7-2	NA	TRBJ2-7	many	TGTGCCAGCAGCTCCACTAGGGACCAACACTACGAGCAGTACTTC	CASSSTRDQHYEQYF
TRBV19	NA	TRBJ1-5	few	TGTGCCAGTACCCAGGGCCTTGCCTCGGGACAGCCCCAGCATTTT	CASTQGLASGQPQHF
TRBV11-2	NA	TRBJ2-7	NA	TGTGCCAGCAGCTTAGATTTGGGGGACTACGAGCAGTACTTC	CASSLDLGDYEQYF
TRBV20-1	TRBD2	TRBJ2-3	NA	TGCAGTGCCCCCTTCATGAGCGGGGGGTGGGATACGCAGTATTTT	CSAPFMSGGWDTQYF
TRBV2	TRBD2	TRBJ2-5	few	TGTGCCAGCCCTAGGACTAGCGGGAGGATAGAGACCCAGTACTTC	CASPRTSGRIETQYF
TRBV6-5	NA	TRBJ2-1	NA	TGTGCCAGCAGTTACCAAGAGGGGTCAGGGCAGTTCTTC	CASSYQEGSGQFF
TRBV6-6	NA	TRBJ1-1	NA	TGTGCCAGCAGTCCCCGAAGAGGGACCACTGAAGCTTTCTTT	CASSPRRGTTEAFF
TRBV7-2	NA	TRBJ2-7	NA	TGTGCCAGCAGCTACCACTACGAGCAGTACTTC	CASSYHYEQYF
TRBV7-2	NA	TRBJ1-6	NA	TGTACCAGCAGGCCCCCCCAGGGGTGGGGTTCACCCCTCCACTTT	CTSRPPQGWGSPLHF
TRBV7-3	NA	TRBJ2-7	medium-sized	TGTGCCAGCAGGCGCAGGTGCTACGAGCAGTACTTC	CASRRRCYEQYF
TRBV7-8	NA	TRBJ1-1	many	TGTGCCAGCAGCTTATCCAGGTCGAACACTGAAGCTTTCTTT	CASSLSRSNTEAFF
TRBV2	NA	TRBJ2-5	NA	TGTGCCAGCAGTGAAAAGGAGACCCAGTACTTC	CASSEKETQYF
TRBV28	TRBD1	TRBJ2-3	NA	TGTGCCAGCAGTACGGACAGGGATTTTACAGATACGCAGTATTTT	CASSTDRDFTDTQYF
TRBV7-7	NA	TRBJ2-2	NA	TGTGCTAGCAGCGCAAGCGGGTCGAACACCGGGGAGCTGTTTTTT	CASSASGSNTGELFF
TRBV12-3/TRBV12-4	TRBD1	TRBJ2-2	NA	TGTGCCAGCAGCCCGACAGGGCACACCGGGGAGCTGTTTTTT	CASSPTGHTGELFF
TRBV6-5	NA	TRBJ2-7	NA	TGTGCCAGCAGTCCTTTTCGCAGGGCCCTCATGATCGGCGAGCAGTACTTC	CASSPFRRALMIGEQYF
TRBV18	NA	TRBJ1-1	NA	TGTGCCAGCTCACCACCTAGTGTGGGAGCTAACACTGAAGCTTTCTTT	CASSPPSVGANTEAFF
TRBV7-9	NA	TRBJ2-7	NA	TGTGCCAGCAGCTTGGGGACCCTTGGCGTGGAGCAGTACTTC	CASSLGTLGVEQYF
TRBV14	TRBD1	TRBJ1-4	NA	TGTGCCAGCAGCCCTAGGACAGGGACGAATGAAAAACTGTTTTTT	CASSPRTGTNEKLFF
TRBV18	NA	TRBJ2-5	once	TGTGCCAGCTCACCCGAACAGAAACAAGAGACCCAGTACTTC	CASSPEQKQETQYF